Listed below are T cell receptor beta chains from one sample, sequenced in a study of shared clonotypes between healthy human individuals. Only in-frame clones appear in the TCRdb table, and some are missing; sequencing was by immunoSEQ multiplex PCR. The data contain roughly 640,000 clones, 95% to 98% of them singletons. Sequencing was performed on naive CD4+ T cells sorted from blood. The receptor set was obtained from a woman under 40 in good health. CDR3s include the opening cysteine and the closing phenylalanine or tryptophan. D genes are given only for firm matches. Rows give clone size only sometimes, using once, few, many, or a class for an expanded clone.

abundance | j_gene | v_gene | d_gene | CDR3aa | CDR3nt
- | TRBJ2-2 | TRBV6-4 | - | CASSGNGGRSGELFF | TGTGCCAGCAGTGGAAATGGAGGGCGTAGCGGGGAGCTGTTTTTT
- | TRBJ2-7 | TRBV5-1 | TRBD1 | CASSLGGTGSYEQYF | TGCGCCAGCAGCTTGGGCGGGACAGGCTCCTACGAGCAGTACTTC
- | TRBJ1-5 | TRBV18 | - | CASSPLGAGLGPQHF | TGTGCCAGCTCACCATTGGGAGCAGGTCTAGGGCCCCAGCATTTT
- | TRBJ2-4 | TRBV27 | - | CASGTRRIKNIQYF | TGTGCCAGTGGGACGAGACGGATCAAAAACATTCAGTACTTC
- | TRBJ2-3 | TRBV7-8 | - | CASSLAVRTDTQYF | TGTGCCAGCAGCTTAGCGGTCCGCACAGATACGCAGTATTTT
once | TRBJ2-7 | TRBV13 | TRBD2 | CASSPGTRSYEQYF | TGTGCCAGCAGCCCCGGGACTAGAAGCTACGAGCAGTACTTC
- | TRBJ2-5 | TRBV2 | - | CASANGRIGVKTETQYF | TGTGCCTCAGCAAATGGGAGAATAGGTGTGAAAACGGAGACCCAGTACTTC
few | TRBJ1-1 | TRBV28 | - | CVVRMNTEAFF | TGTGTGGTCCGCATGAACACTGAAGCTTTCTTT
- | TRBJ2-5 | TRBV11-3 | TRBD1 | CASRQGQETQYF | TGTGCCAGCCGACAGGGCCAAGAGACCCAGTACTTC
once | TRBJ2-7 | TRBV19 | - | CASRPSDNSYEQYF | TGTGCCAGTAGGCCTAGCGATAACTCCTACGAGCAGTACTTC
- | TRBJ1-1 | TRBV7-9 | - | CASTTPPGGTEAFF | TGTGCCAGCACCACCCCTCCGGGAGGCACTGAAGCTTTCTTT
- | TRBJ2-1 | TRBV6-1 | - | CASSEVGIQQFF | TGTGCCAGCAGTGAAGTAGGGATCCAGCAGTTCTTC
- | TRBJ1-5 | TRBV19 | - | CASRGGVNNQPQHF | TGTGCCTCCCGGGGGGGTGTTAACAATCAGCCCCAGCATTTT
once | TRBJ1-4 | TRBV27 | - | CASRPTFPGWDEKLFF | TGTGCCAGCAGGCCCACTTTCCCAGGGTGGGATGAAAAACTGTTTTTT
- | TRBJ2-7 | TRBV6-6 | - | CASSRGTDSYEQYF | TGTGCCAGCAGCCGAGGGACGGACTCCTACGAGCAGTACTTC
- | TRBJ2-7 | TRBV6-1 | - | CASNLYQSLSYEQYF | TGTGCCAGCAACCTGTATCAATCTCTCTCCTACGAGCAGTACTTC
- | TRBJ1-1 | TRBV19 | - | CASTQKGGTTEAFF | TGTGCCAGTACCCAAAAGGGGGGGACCACTGAAGCTTTCTTT
- | TRBJ1-5 | TRBV7-2 | - | CASSGDGDQPQHF | TGTGCCAGCAGCGGGGACGGGGATCAGCCCCAGCATTTT
- | TRBJ2-7 | TRBV14 | - | CASSQDEGGFRTHEQYF | TGTGCCAGCAGCCAAGACGAAGGAGGGTTCCGTACCCACGAGCAGTACTTC
- | TRBJ2-5 | TRBV30 | TRBD1 | CAWSKPGTVQETQYF | TGTGCCTGGAGTAAGCCGGGGACAGTCCAAGAGACCCAGTACTTC
- | TRBJ1-4 | TRBV5-1 | TRBD1 | CASSPGQGAREKLFF | TGCGCCAGCAGCCCTGGACAGGGGGCGAGAGAAAAACTGTTTTTT
- | TRBJ1-5 | TRBV28 | TRBD1 | CASRGTGGPQPQHF | TGTGCCAGCAGGGGGACAGGGGGCCCTCAGCCCCAGCATTTT
- | TRBJ2-1 | TRBV10-2 | - | CASSSDWARDNEQFF | TGCGCCAGCAGTTCCGACTGGGCTCGGGACAATGAGCAGTTCTTC
- | TRBJ2-1 | TRBV6-4 | TRBD2 | CASSVTSGRYNEQFF | TGTGCCAGCAGTGTGACTAGCGGGCGCTACAATGAGCAGTTCTTC
once | TRBJ2-7 | TRBV5-1 | TRBD1 | CASSQDRVDYEQYF | TGCGCCAGCAGCCAGGACAGGGTTGACTACGAGCAGTACTTC
- | TRBJ2-2 | TRBV2 | TRBD1 | CASSADRVNTGELFF | TGTGCCAGCAGCGCAGACAGGGTGAACACCGGGGAGCTGTTTTTT
- | TRBJ2-2 | TRBV11-3 | - | CASSQSTGELFF | TGTGCCAGCAGCCAAAGCACCGGGGAGCTGTTTTTT
- | TRBJ1-1 | TRBV7-6 | TRBD1 | CASSLQGWTEAFF | TGTGCCAGCAGCCTACAGGGGTGGACTGAAGCTTTCTTT
- | TRBJ2-2 | TRBV6-5 | - | CASSYSGYWGTGELFF | TGTGCCAGCAGTTACTCGGGTTATTGGGGCACCGGGGAGCTGTTTTTT
- | TRBJ1-5 | TRBV19 | - | CASSIVNSNQPQHF | TGTGCCAGTAGTATAGTCAATAGCAATCAGCCCCAGCATTTT
- | TRBJ1-2 | TRBV25-1 | - | CASGDIFYGYTF | TGTGCCAGCGGGGACATTTTCTATGGCTACACCTTC
- | TRBJ2-7 | TRBV28 | TRBD1 | CASSGSLRGYSYEQYF | TGTGCCAGCAGTGGCAGCCTCAGGGGGTACTCCTACGAGCAGTACTTC
- | TRBJ1-3 | TRBV5-1 | - | CASSRDISGNTIYF | TGCGCCAGCAGCCGGGACATCTCTGGAAACACCATATATTTT